The present T cell receptor (beta chain) was sequenced within a study of graft-versus-host responses after intestinal transplantation. General study findings and limits: Recipient-marrow GvH clones were detected, some having first appeared in ileum or blood. Within allografts, high graft-versus-host to host-versus-graft clonal ratios were seen among patients with graft-donor T cell macrochimerism.

This CDR3 is 11 amino acids long. V was trimmed by 4 bases and J by 1 base, leaving 2 bases between them. CDR1 and CDR2 from the germline V gene are SGHRS and YFSETQ. The repertoire was sequenced with immunoSEQ multiplex PCR; TCRdb's copy has only in-frame clones and lacks some. Among over 120,000 clones listed, about nine tenths were seen once. Notes on this clone: The antigen remains unidentified.

This chain connects TRBV5-1 to TRBJ2-5; no firm D call. This receptor was taken from a human donor who received an intestinal transplant. The source material was unstimulated CD4+ T cells sorted from spleen or lymph node cells, sampled before intestinal transplant. This CDR3 reads CASSGQETQYF. The CDR3 DNA sequence: TGCGCCAGCAGCGGCCAAGAGACCCAGTACTTC.